The 31 T cell receptor beta chains given below trace back to one sample, sequenced in a study of blood T cell repertoires in COVID-19 (dated by TCRdb to the early 2020s). To prepare the library, the immunoSEQ multiplex PCR assay was applied. Entries here come from immuneACCESS through TCRdb and include only in-frame sequences with V and J called. Some clones fail to appear in such tables; in the studies checked, an unresolved V gene covers under half of the shortfall, and the cause of the remainder is unknown. In this sample the table shows 90,000 or so clones, 91% of which occur a single time. About 1.8% of the sample is taken by the ten largest. The sample taken for sequencing was peripheral blood. Source of these receptors: a human donor with active COVID-19. The donor label of this sample is uncertain.

Written as DNA, the CDR3 is TGCGCCAGCAGCCCCCTCGGCGGGGGCAATCAGCCCCAGCATTTT. Its translation: CASSPLGGGNQPQHF. This chain uses TRBV5-1 with TRBJ1-5, with unresolved D. CDR1 is SGHRS, CDR2 YFSETQ, per germline. V lost 4 bases, J lost 2 bases, and 13 bases lay in between. CDR3 length: 15 residues.

This clone showed up just a few times. The J gene is TRBJ2-1, the V gene TRBV4-2; 10 bases agree with TRBD2. Germline V gene data show CDR1 as LGHNA and CDR2 as YNFKEQ. The CDR3 has 15 residues. V lost 3 bases and J lost 5; bases outside the gene matches: 4. DNA for the CDR3: TGTGCCAGCAGCCAGTTAGCGGGGGGTAACAATGAGCAGTTCTTC. Translating it yields CASSQLAGGNNEQFF.

This rearrangement joins TRBV5-4 to TRBJ2-2; 8 bases match TRBD1. The V segment lost 4 bases and the J segment 3 bases; nucleotides outside the gene matches: 17. The CDR3 consists of 19 residues. Germline values: CDR1 SGHNT, CDR2 YYREEE (reference sequence). The CDR3 spells CASSPLGGDRGAYTGELFF. The CDR3 DNA reads as TGTGCCAGCAGCCCCCTGGGGGGAGACAGGGGCGCATACACCGGGGAGCTGTTTTTT.

The chain employs TRBV11-1 and TRBJ1-3; D is unclear. Germline CDR1 reads SGHAT; CDR2 reads FQDESV (reference sequence). V was pared by 6 bases and J by 4 bases, with 16 bases between. The CDR3 has 15 amino acids. CDR3 nucleotide sequence: TGTGCCAGCAGATCGGACGGGAGAGGAGGAAACACCATATATTTT. Encoded protein: CASRSDGRGGNTIYF.

This clone showed up just once. The genes are TRBV6-1 and TRBJ1-3, with D possibly TRBD1 on 5 matching bases. CDR3 length: 18 amino acids. With 0 bases removed from V and 1 base from J, the gap between germline ends came to 16 bases. Looked up from germline, CDR1 is MNHNS and CDR2 is SASEGT. CDR3 protein: CASSEALLMAGSGNTIYF. In DNA form, the CDR3 reads TGTGCCAGCAGTGAAGCGCTTCTTATGGCAGGGTCTGGAAACACCATATATTTT.

The chain has TRBV19 and TRBJ2-2; tentative D call: TRBD2 (5 bases). The CDR3 runs to 16 residues. V lost 6 bases to trimming and J lost 4 bases, with 18 bases between them. Germline values: CDR1 LNHDA, CDR2 SQIVND (reference sequence). CDR3 sequence: CASRNFDFAGTGELFF. CDR3 sequence (DNA): TGTGCCAGTAGGAACTTCGACTTCGCGGGCACCGGGGAGCTGTTTTTT.

V is TRBV27 and J is TRBJ2-1; D not certain. Germline CDR1 MNHEY, CDR2 SMNVEV (reference sequence). V was cut by 3 bases and J by 8 bases, with 11 bases left in between. The CDR3 runs 13 residues. Here the CDR3 DNA reads TGTGCCAGCAGTTTGTCGAGCAGGTATGAGCAGTTCTTC. This encodes CASSLSSRYEQFF.

V gene TRBV2 combines with J gene TRBJ2-3; 10 bases align to TRBD1. The germline CDR1 and CDR2 sequences are SNHLY and FYNNEI. The CDR3 spans 15 residues. Trimming cost V 5 bases and J 3 bases; bases outside gene matches: 5. CDR3 nucleotides: TGTGCCAGCAGTCCCGGGACAGGGGCGACAGATACGCAGTATTTT. Amino acids: CASSPGTGATDTQYF. Using reference TRBV2 and TRBJ2-3 for the parts outside the CDR3, the full variable domain is EPEVTQTPSHQVTQMGQEVILRCVPISNHLYFYWYRQILGQKVEFLVSFYNNEISEKSEIFDDQFSVERPDGSNFTLKIRSTKLEDSAMYFCASSPGTGATDTQYFGPGTRLTVL.

This chain uses TRBV3-1 (or the pseudogene TRBV3-2) with TRBJ2-1; D may be TRBD2 (5 bases). This CDR3 spans 15 amino acids. Germline assignment: CDR1 LGHDT and CDR2 YNNKEL (reference sequence). Trimming pared 1 base from V and 7 bases from J, leaving 14 bases between. The CDR3 reads CASSQGRLALNEQFF. DNA of the CDR3: TGTGCCAGCAGCCAAGGAAGGCTAGCTCTGAATGAGCAGTTCTTC.

The chain combines TRBV25-1 with TRBJ1-5; D ambiguous. Trimming removed 7 bases at V and 6 bases at J, with 16 bases between. Germline V gene lookup returns CDR1 MGHDK and CDR2 SYGVNS. CDR3 length: 14 residues. The DNA for the CDR3 is TGTGCCAGCAATTCGTTGGGGAGGTGTCAGCCCCAGCATTTT. Encoded protein: CASNSLGRCQPQHF.

The chain links TRBV11-3 to TRBJ2-1; 10 bases line up with TRBD1. The CDR3 runs to 15 residues. J gave up 5 bases and V 1 base, and 2 bases lay outside the gene matches. Germline V CDR1 and CDR2: SGHNT, YENEEA. The CDR3 region is CASSLGDRGNNEQFF. In DNA, the CDR3 is TGTGCCAGCAGCTTAGGGGACAGGGGCAACAATGAGCAGTTCTTC.

This chain uses TRBV3-1 (or the pseudogene TRBV3-2) with TRBJ2-5, with D tentatively TRBD2 (7 bases). The CDR3 length is 16 residues. Trimming took off 0 bases at V and 0 bases at J, with 11 bases between the two ends. Germline assignment: CDR1 LGHDT and CDR2 YNNKEL (reference sequence). The CDR3 sequence: CASSQDGRGYQETQYF. CDR3 DNA: TGTGCCAGCAGCCAAGATGGGAGGGGGTACCAAGAGACCCAGTACTTC.

The rearrangement uses TRBV6-6 and TRBJ1-2; tentative D call: TRBD1 (5 bases). Germline V gene sequence: CDR1 MNHNY, CDR2 SVGAGI (reference sequence). V was shortened by 8 bases and J by 2 bases, with 12 bases between the two germline ends. This CDR3 is built from 13 residues. The CDR3 coding sequence is TGTGCCAGCCTGGAGGGGAACAACTATGGCTACACCTTC. Protein product: CASLEGNNYGYTF.

The rearrangement links TRBV3-1 (or the pseudogene TRBV3-2) to TRBJ2-7; 8 bases align to TRBD1. The CDR3 has 13 amino acids. Germline CDR1 reads LGHDT; CDR2 reads YNNKEL (reference sequence). With 8 bases clipped from V and 0 bases from J, the junction kept 3 bases outside the gene matches. The chain's CDR3 is CASRTGGSYEQYF. The CDR3 bases are TGTGCCAGCCGTACAGGGGGCTCCTACGAGCAGTACTTC.

The gene calls are TRBV7-9 and TRBJ2-2; TRBD2 matches 13 bases. Germline values: CDR1 SEHNR, CDR2 FQNEAQ (reference sequence). This CDR3 spans 15 amino acids. Trimming removed 3 bases from V and 7 bases from J; junction bases left unmatched: 2. CDR3 DNA sequence: TGTGCCAGCAGCTTTCGGACTAGCGGGGGCGGGGAGCTGTTTTTT. It encodes CASSFRTSGGGELFF.

This chain connects TRBV5-1 to TRBJ2-5, with D possibly TRBD1 on 5 matching bases. V was pared by 2 bases and J by 2 bases, with 10 bases between. Germline CDR1 and CDR2: SGHRS and YFSETQ. This CDR3 contains 14 residues. The CDR3 DNA reads TGCGCCAGCAGCTTAGAACAGGATCAAGAGACCCAGTACTTC. As protein: CASSLEQDQETQYF.

CDR3 nucleotide sequence: TGTGCCAGCAGCTTAGCGGCAGGGCTCACAGATACGCAGTATTTT. Amino acid sequence: CASSLAAGLTDTQYF. The V gene is TRBV7-9, the J gene TRBJ2-3, with a weak D call TRBD1 (5 bases). The CDR3 runs to 15 residues. V dropped 0 bases and J dropped 2 bases, with 9 bases sitting between them. Germline CDR1 and CDR2: SEHNR and FQNEAQ (reference sequence).

V usage is TRBV11-2 and J usage is TRBJ1-2; 7 bases agree with TRBD1. This CDR3 spans 14 amino acids. CDR1 SGHAT and CDR2 FQNNGV come from the germline V gene. With 3 bases clipped from V and 4 bases from J, the junction kept 5 bases outside the gene matches. The CDR3 protein is CASSLDRTFYGYTF. The CDR3 DNA reads TGTGCCAGCAGCTTGGACAGGACGTTCTATGGCTACACCTTC. The entire variable domain, with the rest obtained from reference TRBV11-2 and TRBJ1-2, is as follows: EAGVAQSPRYKIIEKRQSVAFWCNPISGHATLYWYQQILGQGPKLLIQFQNNGVVDDSQLPKDRFSAERLKGVDSTLKIQPAKLEDSAVYLCASSLDRTFYGYTFGSGTRLTVV.

This clone was seen a few times. The chain joins TRBV19 to TRBJ1-1; 7 bases agree with TRBD1. CDR1 LNHDA and CDR2 SQIVND come from the germline V gene (reference sequence). V lost 9 bases to trimming and J lost 1 base; unmatched junction nucleotides: 11. This CDR3 region has 15 residues. CDR3 sequence reads: CASTGTVTPNTEAFF. The CDR3 DNA follows: TGTGCCAGCACAGGGACAGTGACTCCGAACACTGAAGCTTTCTTT.

The chain joins TRBV28 to TRBJ1-5, with 10 bases lining up with TRBD1. This CDR3 region has 17 residues. Germline CDR1 reads MDHEN; CDR2 reads SYDVKM. V lost 5 bases, J lost 1 base, and 8 bases stayed unmatched. As DNA, the CDR3 is TGTGCCAGCAGTCCGACCGGGACAGGGGTGAGCAATCAGCCCCAGCATTTT. Amino acids: CASSPTGTGVSNQPQHF.

This clone has a single count. V usage is TRBV27 and J usage is TRBJ1-2; no definite D call. Trimming shortened V by 3 bases and J by 5 bases, and 16 bases separated the two germline ends. Germline V gene lookup returns CDR1 MNHEY and CDR2 SMNVEV (reference sequence). The CDR3 totals 15 residues. The CDR3 DNA reads TGTGCCAGCAGTTTCAAAAGGAATCGGGGATATGGCTACACCTTC. Translating gives CASSFKRNRGYGYTF.

The chain has TRBV19 and TRBJ1-4; 7 bases fit TRBD1. Losses at the gene ends were 4 bases for V and 12 bases for J; bases not matched to a gene: 5. Germline V gene data show CDR1 as LNHDA and CDR2 as SQIVND (reference sequence). The length of the CDR3 is 12 residues. The CDR3 DNA follows: TGTGCCAGTAGTAATACAGGGGCCGAACTGTTTTTT. As protein: CASSNTGAELFF.

The gene calls are TRBV5-1 and TRBJ2-4; maybe TRBD1 (6 bases). This CDR3 is built from 16 residues. The V gene lost 4 bases and the J gene lost 0 bases, with 14 bases spanning the gap. Looked up from germline, CDR1 is SGHRS and CDR2 is YFSETQ. CDR3: CASSTGQTLAKNIQYF. The CDR3 nucleotides read TGCGCCAGCAGCACCGGACAGACCCTAGCCAAAAACATTCAGTACTTC.

The chain joins TRBV7-2 to TRBJ2-2; 8 bases fit TRBD2. This CDR3 contains 16 residues. The J segment lost 1 base and the V segment lost 4 bases, leaving 5 bases of the junction unmatched. Per germline, CDR1 SGHTA and CDR2 FQGNSA. DNA of the CDR3: TGTGCCAGCAGCTACCGGGGGGGGATGAACACCGGGGAGCTGTTTTTT. Its protein is CASSYRGGMNTGELFF.

The chain has TRBV7-2 and TRBJ1-2, with 8 positions matching TRBD1. V shed 5 bases, J shed 8 bases, and the junction held 10 bases outside the gene matches. This CDR3 region has 14 residues. Germline V gene lookup returns CDR1 SGHTA and CDR2 FQGNSA. The chain's CDR3 is CASSIGQGSGGYTF. The CDR3 nucleotides are TGTGCCAGCAGCATTGGACAGGGATCAGGAGGCTACACCTTC.

V gene TRBV13 combines with J gene TRBJ2-1; possibly TRBD2 for D (5 bases). The CDR3 consists of 13 residues. Trimming removed 11 bases at V and 7 bases at J, with 18 bases between. CDR1 is PRHDT, CDR2 FYEKMQ, per germline (reference sequence). In nucleotides, the CDR3 is TGTGCCGGCAAGTCGGAGGTTGGAAATGAGCAGTTCTTC. As protein: CAGKSEVGNEQFF.

This chain uses TRBV28 with TRBJ2-2; 9 bases agree with TRBD2. The V gene's germline CDR1 is MDHEN and CDR2 SYDVKM. Trimming cost V 5 bases and J 7 bases; bases outside gene matches: 14. This CDR3 contains 17 residues. CDR3 in DNA: TGTGCCAGCAGTCCCCCAAATCTAGCGGGGAGGATCGGGGAGCTGTTTTTT. Its protein product is CASSPPNLAGRIGELFF.

This sequence joins TRBV28 and TRBJ2-3; 12 bases map to TRBD2. The germline gives CDR1 MDHEN, CDR2 SYDVKM. The CDR3 totals 17 residues. Trimming cost V 2 bases and J 5 bases; bases outside gene matches: 8. CDR3 nucleotides: TGTGCCAGCAGTTTAGACCCTAGCGGGGGGGCCCAAGATACGCAGTATTTT. Its translation: CASSLDPSGGAQDTQYF.

The V gene is TRBV9, the J gene TRBJ2-7, with 11 bases aligning to TRBD1. The germline V gene has CDR1 SGDLS and CDR2 YYNGEE. Trimming cost V 2 bases and J 4 bases; bases outside gene matches: 5. The CDR3 runs to 15 residues. CDR3 region: CASSVFGTGGYEQYF. CDR3 nucleotides: TGTGCCAGCAGCGTGTTCGGGACAGGGGGTTACGAGCAGTACTTC.

The rearrangement joins TRBV28 to TRBJ2-7; tentatively, D is TRBD1 (5 bases). Trimming removed 3 bases from V and 5 bases from J, with 8 bases in between. This CDR3 contains 12 residues. CDR1 is MDHEN, CDR2 SYDVKM, per germline. CDR3 protein: CASSFRVHEQYF. The DNA for the CDR3 is TGTGCCAGCAGTTTCAGGGTCCACGAGCAGTACTTC.

The chain couples TRBV5-1 to TRBJ2-2, with TRBD2 matching over 7 bases. Losses at the gene ends were 0 bases for V and 6 bases for J; bases not matched to a gene: 8. This CDR3 is 16 amino acids long. In germline, CDR1 is SGHRS, CDR2 YFSETQ. The CDR3 reads CASSLANLAVAGELFF. For the CDR3, the DNA is TGCGCCAGCAGCTTGGCCAATCTAGCGGTGGCCGGGGAGCTGTTTTTT. The entire variable domain, with the rest obtained from reference TRBV5-1 and TRBJ2-2, is as follows: KAGVTQTPRYLIKTRGQQVTLSCSPISGHRSVSWYQQTPGQGLQFLFEYFSETQRNKGNFPGRFSGRQFSNSRSEMNVSTLELGDSALYLCASSLANLAVAGELFFGEGSRLTVL.